A single T cell receptor beta chain is shown here with its context. Its antigen remains unknown. Germline V gives CDR1 SQVTM, CDR2 ANQGSEA. V shed 4 bases and J shed 6 bases, with 6 bases lying between them. The CDR3 is 10 amino acids. This entry is derived from a study of OX40 agonist ivuxolimab in advanced cancers. The study, taken as a whole, reports: Also present in some nonresponders was a low level of normalized T-cell clonal expansion. The 0.1-3.0 mg/kg partial responders had among the lowest clonal expansion.

The method was immunoSEQ multiplex PCR; TCRdb's version includes in-frame clones alone and lacks a portion of them. Among around 60,000 clones listed, approximately 85% were seen once. This receptor was obtained from an adult with an advanced solid tumor such as melanoma, head and neck, liver or kidney cancer. Here the sequenced sample was CD4+ or CD8+ T cells sorted from blood, taken in a trial of the OX40 agonist ivuxolimab. J is TRBJ1-1 and V is TRBV29-1; D not certain. The CDR3 DNA is TGCAGCGTTGTGTCCCCTGAAGCTTTCTTT. Amino acid sequence: CSVVSPEAFF.